These 2 T cell receptor beta chains share one sample of origin, sequenced in a study of cytomegalovirus exposure and HLA in healthy donors. The PCR used 60 Vbeta and 13 Jbeta primers. Assay: immunoSEQ multiplex PCR; the TCRdb copy retains only in-frame clones and omits some. The data show about 130,000 clones, about 84% seen once. Sequencing was performed on PBMCs. The receptors originated from a man younger than 35 in good health and CMV-seropositive.

The chain uses TRBV19 and TRBJ2-3; 10 nucleotides align to TRBD1. The germline V gene encodes CDR1 LNHDA and CDR2 SQIVND (reference sequence). V was clipped by 5 bases and J by 4 bases; unmatched bases: 9. The CDR3 contains 16 residues. CDR3 in amino acids: CASSPRQGAFSDTQYF. CDR3 coding DNA: TGTGCCAGTAGTCCCAGACAGGGGGCATTTTCAGATACGCAGTATTTT.

This clone was counted a few times. The chain recombines TRBV4-1 with TRBJ2-2, with TRBD1 as a possible D gene (5 bases). The CDR3 spans 16 residues. Trimming shortened V by 1 base and J by 4 bases, and 13 bases separated the two germline ends. Looked up from germline, CDR1 is MGHRA and CDR2 is YSYEKL. The CDR3 sequence is CASSQGGQAGTGELFF. CDR3 DNA sequence: TGCGCCAGCAGCCAAGGGGGCCAGGCCGGCACCGGGGAGCTGTTTTTT.